These 23 T cell receptor beta chains share one sample of origin, sequenced in a study of cytomegalovirus exposure and HLA in healthy donors. Sequencing used immunoSEQ multiplex PCR; TCRdb keeps in-frame clones, though not all of them. The data show some 210,000 clones, 87% seen once. The sequenced sample consisted of PBMCs. The receptors derive from a woman under 30 in good health and CMV-seropositive.

The chain has TRBV2 and TRBJ1-3, with TRBD1 identical over 7 bases. V trimming: 1 base; J trimming: 3 bases; junction bases outside the gene matches: 9. The CDR3 runs to 17 residues. In germline, CDR1 is SNHLY, CDR2 FYNNEI. The CDR3 region is CASSEGVGGGLGNTIYF. In nucleotides, the CDR3 is TGTGCCAGCAGTGAAGGAGTAGGAGGGGGCCTTGGAAACACCATATATTTT.

This clone was seen just once. The chain links TRBV28 to TRBJ2-7; 7 bases are a match to TRBD2. Germline loops: CDR1 MDHEN, CDR2 SYDVKM. The junction had 2 bases not matched to a gene; V was cut back by 2 bases and J by 1 base. The CDR3 is 14 amino acids. The CDR3 coding sequence is TGTGCCAGCAGTTTAAGCGGGATGTCCTACGAGCAGTACTTC. It codes for CASSLSGMSYEQYF.

The chain has TRBV10-3 and TRBJ1-1; no clear D. CDR1 is ENHRY and CDR2 is SYGVKD in the germline V gene. The V end lost 2 bases, the J end lost 1 base, and 14 bases lay between the germline ends. CDR3 size: 16 residues. The CDR3 is CAISEATTIGNTEAFF. The CDR3 DNA reads TGTGCCATCAGTGAGGCAACTACCATTGGGAACACTGAAGCTTTCTTT.

The chain has TRBV6-1 and TRBJ1-2; TRBD1 aligns across 8 bases. The V gene end was trimmed by 6 bases and the J gene end by 4 bases; junction bases not matched to a gene: 10. Germline V CDR1 and CDR2: MNHNS, SASEGT. CDR3 length: 15 residues. The CDR3 nucleotides read TGTGCCAGCAGGCAGGGGGCGCAGACTGGCTATGGCTACACCTTC. Protein product: CASRQGAQTGYGYTF.

CDR3: CASSLRGRSDYGYTF. The CDR3 DNA reads TGTGCCAGCAGCTTACGTGGCAGGTCCGACTATGGCTACACCTTC. The rearrangement joins TRBV7-3 to TRBJ1-2; D not certain. This CDR3 is 15 amino acids long. V lost 2 bases and J 3 bases, leaving 13 bases between the germline ends. Germline V gene sequence: CDR1 SGHTA, CDR2 FQGTGA.

The chain links TRBV5-1 to TRBJ1-1; TRBD1 agrees at 10 bases. Germline V gene data show CDR1 as SGHRS and CDR2 as YFSETQ. Losses at the gene ends were 4 bases for V and 7 bases for J; bases not matched to a gene: 10. The CDR3 loop spans 15 amino acids. The DNA for the CDR3 is TGCGCCAGCAGCCGAAGACAGGGGGCCTGGGATGAAGCTTTCTTT. The encoded protein is CASSRRQGAWDEAFF.

CDR3 sequence reads: CASSQRTSGGETQYF. The CDR3 DNA is TGCGCCAGCAGCCAACGGACTAGCGGGGGAGAGACCCAGTACTTC. The chain uses TRBV4-1 and TRBJ2-5; 13 bases map to TRBD2. CDR1 and CDR2 from the germline V gene are MGHRA and YSYEKL. The CDR3 extends over 15 amino acids. J was trimmed by 4 bases and V by 2 bases; bases with no gene match: 1.

The V gene is TRBV28, the J gene TRBJ2-1; TRBD2 matches at 7 bases. The germline V gene encodes CDR1 MDHEN and CDR2 SYDVKM. The CDR3 covers 16 residues. The V gene end was trimmed by 2 bases and the J gene end by 8 bases; junction bases not matched to a gene: 12. Here the CDR3 reads CASSLLEGGKYYEQFF. As DNA, the CDR3 is TGTGCCAGCAGTTTACTTGAGGGAGGGAAATACTATGAGCAGTTCTTC.

The rearrangement links TRBV27 to TRBJ2-1; 14 bases fit TRBD2. Germline V gene data show CDR1 as MNHEY and CDR2 as SMNVEV (reference sequence). Trimming cost V 5 bases and J 7 bases; bases outside gene matches: 4. This CDR3 is 15 amino acids long. CDR3 protein: CASSPGTSGGNEQFF. CDR3 coding DNA: TGTGCCAGCAGTCCGGGGACTAGCGGGGGTAATGAGCAGTTCTTC.

The genes are TRBV27 and TRBJ1-5; perhaps TRBD1 as D (6 bases). This CDR3 has 14 amino acids. Trimming removed 5 bases at V and 1 base at J, with 9 bases between. Germline-derived CDR1 and CDR2 are MNHEY and SMNVEV (reference sequence). The CDR3 here is CASSPGVSNQPQHF. The CDR3 coding sequence is TGTGCCAGCAGTCCAGGGGTAAGCAATCAGCCCCAGCATTTT.

The chain carries TRBV2 and TRBJ1-1; D perhaps matches TRBD1 (6 bases). Trimming shortened V by 7 bases and J by 6 bases, and 12 bases separated the two germline ends. Germline assignment: CDR1 SNHLY and CDR2 FYNNEI. The CDR3 runs to 12 residues. DNA for the CDR3: TGTGCCAGCAACAGGGAAGGCGCTGAAGCTTTCTTT. Its protein product is CASNREGAEAFF.

This CDR3 reads CASSLPGGGYTF. The CDR3 DNA is TGTGCCAGCAGTTTACCAGGGGGTGGCTACACCTTC. The gene calls are TRBV28 and TRBJ1-2, with 7 bases that match TRBD1. Germline-derived CDR1 and CDR2 are MDHEN and SYDVKM. J lost 7 bases, V lost 2 bases, and 1 base had no gene match. The CDR3 loop spans 12 amino acids.

V and J are TRBV7-9 and TRBJ2-7; D is uncertain. Trimming cost V 4 bases and J 1 base, with 5 bases left between them. CDR1 and CDR2 from the germline V gene are SEHNR and FQNEAQ (reference sequence). The CDR3 contains 12 residues. The CDR3 nucleotides are TGTGCCAGCAGCTCCGAGTCCTACGAGCAGTACTTC. Its translation is CASSSESYEQYF.

This chain links TRBV18 with TRBJ1-1; no definite D call. Germline values: CDR1 KGHSH, CDR2 LQKENI. V was pared by 3 bases and J by 1 base, with 12 bases between. The CDR3 has 15 residues. CDR3 residues: CASSPLDTRNTEAFF. The CDR3 coding sequence is TGTGCCAGCTCACCGCTTGACACACGGAACACTGAAGCTTTCTTT.

This chain joins TRBV4-1 and TRBJ2-1; 10 nucleotides match TRBD2. Germline values: CDR1 MGHRA, CDR2 YSYEKL. V lost 1 base, J lost 9 bases, and 12 bases stayed unmatched. This CDR3 comprises 17 residues. The CDR3 DNA sequence: TGCGCCAGCAGCCAAGTGCCAGCGGGAGGGCCTGCCGGTGAGCAGTTCTTC. Amino acid sequence: CASSQVPAGGPAGEQFF.

A remark on this clone: The same CDR3 also results from other DNA sequences found in this sample. V gene TRBV5-1 combines with J gene TRBJ1-3; a possible D gene is TRBD1 (6 bases). The CDR3 totals 14 residues. Germline values: CDR1 SGHRS, CDR2 YFSETQ. V was trimmed by 4 bases and J by 2 bases, leaving 10 bases between them. The CDR3 here is CASSLSGAGNTIYF. The CDR3 nucleotides are TGCGCCAGCAGCCTCTCAGGGGCTGGAAACACCATATATTTT.

The chain links TRBV18 to TRBJ2-7; 9 positions match TRBD1. Germline CDR1 KGHSH, CDR2 LQKENI. The CDR3 totals 15 residues. J was trimmed by 4 bases and V by 4 bases; bases with no gene match: 8. CDR3 DNA sequence: TGTGCCAGCTCACTCCGGGACAGGGTTTATTACGAGCAGTACTTC. This sequence encodes CASSLRDRVYYEQYF.

This clone was detected only a few times. The V gene is TRBV4-1, the J gene TRBJ2-7; possible D gene TRBD1, 5 bases. The CDR3 covers 14 residues. Germline-derived CDR1 and CDR2 are MGHRA and YSYEKL. Trimming took off 1 base at V and 2 bases at J, with 9 bases between the two ends. The CDR3 DNA reads TGCGCCAGCAGCCAAGTTGCAGGGACCTACGAGCAGTACTTC. Translated, it gives CASSQVAGTYEQYF.

The chain couples TRBV10-3 to TRBJ2-7, with D perhaps TRBD1 (6 bases). V was trimmed by 6 bases and J by 0 bases, leaving 12 bases between them. The germline CDR1 and CDR2 sequences are ENHRY and SYGVKD. The CDR3 is made up of 14 amino acids. This CDR3 is CAIRFDRSSYEQYF. DNA for the CDR3: TGTGCCATCAGGTTCGACAGGAGCTCCTACGAGCAGTACTTC.

The chain uses TRBV30 and TRBJ1-2; D call uncertain. Per the germline V gene, CDR1 is GTSNPN and CDR2 is SVGIG (reference sequence). The V end was cut by 5 bases, the J end by 3 bases, with 7 bases between. CDR3 size: 11 residues. DNA of the CDR3: TGTGCCTGGGAGATGGACTATGGCTACACCTTC. As protein: CAWEMDYGYTF.

The chain combines TRBV7-8 with TRBJ1-2, with D perhaps TRBD1 (5 bases). V lost 5 bases, J lost 5 bases, and 12 bases lay in between. CDR3 length: 13 amino acids. Germline V CDR1 and CDR2: SGHVS, FQNEAQ. The CDR3 sequence is CASSPGHLYGYTF. CDR3 DNA: TGTGCCAGCAGCCCCGGACACCTATATGGCTACACCTTC.

V usage is TRBV28 and J usage is TRBJ2-5; the D gene is possibly TRBD2 (5 bases). This CDR3 has 14 amino acids. V was pared by 4 bases and J by 5 bases, with 14 bases between. From germline, CDR1 is MDHEN and CDR2 SYDVKM. CDR3 coding DNA: TGTGCCAGCAGTTACCCCACTAGAAGCGAGACCCAGTACTTC. This gives the protein CASSYPTRSETQYF.

The gene calls are TRBV6-5 and TRBJ2-2, with unresolved D. Looked up from germline, CDR1 is MNHEY and CDR2 is SVGAGI. Deletions cut 2 bases from V and 3 bases from J, with 4 bases between. This CDR3 is built from 13 residues. This CDR3 reads CASSYEDTGELFF. In DNA, the CDR3 is TGTGCCAGCAGTTACGAGGACACCGGGGAGCTGTTTTTT.